One sample yielded the 11 T cell receptor beta chains listed below, sequenced in a study of OX40 agonist ivuxolimab in advanced cancers. Here immunoSEQ multiplex PCR was the method, and the copy in TCRdb shows in-frame clones only, minus some. This sample yields under 70,000 clones, of which 86% are seen a single time; roughly 8.6% belongs to the top ten. The sequenced sample was CD4+ or CD8+ T cells sorted from blood, obtained in a trial of the OX40 agonist ivuxolimab. These receptors were obtained from an adult with an advanced solid tumor such as melanoma, head and neck, liver or kidney cancer.

The V and J genes are TRBV7-2 and TRBJ1-1; D possibly corresponds to TRBD1 (6 bases). There are 16 residues in the CDR3. The germline V gene has CDR1 SGHTA and CDR2 FQGNSA. V lost 5 bases and J lost 0, with 16 bases in between. The CDR3 DNA follows: TGTGCCAGCAGCCCGCAAACAGGGAACATGAACACTGAAGCTTTCTTT. This codes for CASSPQTGNMNTEAFF.

The sample holds one count of this clone. The V and J genes are TRBV7-6 and TRBJ1-5; D call uncertain. The CDR3 contains 15 residues. CDR1 and CDR2 from the germline V gene are SGHVS and FNYEAQ. Trimming removed 5 bases at V and 0 bases at J, with 11 bases between. The DNA of the CDR3 is TGTGCCAGCAGCGCAAGCCCCAATAGCAATCAGCCCCAGCATTTT. Translation gives CASSASPNSNQPQHF.

This chain links TRBV4-2 with TRBJ1-5; D gene ambiguous. Trimming took off 1 base at V and 4 bases at J, with 20 bases between the two ends. The CDR3 is made up of 18 amino acids. Germline V CDR1 and CDR2: LGHNA, YNFKEQ. The CDR3 here is CASSQAHDPTLRNQPQHF. The CDR3 DNA is TGTGCCAGCAGCCAAGCGCACGATCCCACTCTAAGGAATCAGCCCCAGCATTTT.

V gene TRBV27 combines with J gene TRBJ2-7, with D perhaps matching TRBD2 (6 bases). V dropped 3 bases and J dropped 4 bases, with 16 bases sitting between them. Per germline, CDR1 MNHEY and CDR2 SMNVEV (reference sequence). CDR3 length: 15 residues. CDR3 residues: CASSFSGAGFYEQYF. The DNA of the CDR3 is TGTGCCAGCAGTTTCTCGGGAGCCGGCTTTTACGAGCAGTACTTC.

This clone occurred a few times. The V call is TRBV16, the J call TRBJ1-1, with TRBD1 identical over 9 bases. CDR1 and CDR2 from the germline V gene are KGHSY and FQNENV. The junction had 4 bases not matched to a gene; V was cut back by 5 bases and J by 0 bases. This CDR3 has 15 residues. The CDR3 spells CASSGTGNLNTEAFF. DNA of the CDR3: TGTGCCAGCAGCGGGACAGGGAACCTGAACACTGAAGCTTTCTTT.

This clone was counted only a few times. CDR3 protein: CASSHLGGTEAFF. As DNA, the CDR3 is TGCGCCAGCAGCCATCTTGGGGGCACTGAAGCTTTCTTT. The rearrangement joins TRBV4-3 to TRBJ1-1, with D perhaps TRBD1 (5 bases). In germline, CDR1 is LGHNA, CDR2 YSLEER. V was trimmed by 3 bases and J by 4 bases, leaving 9 bases between them. The CDR3 extends over 13 amino acids.

This chain links TRBV5-1 with TRBJ2-5, with 9 bases that match TRBD1. The J call may be in error: the DNA end matches TRBJ2-7 better. The CDR3 loop spans 16 amino acids. Germline lookup yields CDR1 SGHRS and CDR2 YFSETQ. For the CDR3, the DNA is TGCGCCAGCAGCGCGGAGGCCGGGACAGGGATAAACGAGCAGTACTTC. Amino acid sequence: CASSAEAGTGINEQYF.

CDR3 amino acids: CAWGPTGEAFF. The CDR3, as DNA: TGTGCCTGGGGCCCCACCGGGGAAGCTTTCTTT. The chain joins TRBV30 to TRBJ1-1; D is unresolved. CDR1 is GTSNPN, CDR2 SVGIG, per germline (reference sequence). V was trimmed by 5 bases and J by 8 bases, leaving 12 bases between them. The CDR3 contains 11 residues.

This clone was observed a few times. The chain is built from TRBV7-6 and TRBJ2-1; TRBD1 is a possible D gene (5 bases). Germline CDR1 reads SGHVS; CDR2 reads FNYEAQ. The CDR3 has 12 amino acids. V lost 2 bases and J lost 7, with 6 bases in between. The CDR3 is CASSLKGNEQFF. CDR3 coding DNA: TGTGCCAGCAGCTTAAAGGGGAATGAGCAGTTCTTC.

The chain links TRBV5-1 to TRBJ2-3; D not resolved. The CDR3 totals 14 residues. Germline CDR1 is SGHRS and CDR2 is YFSETQ. The V and J ends lost 2 bases and 4 bases respectively, with 11 bases between them. The CDR3 reads CASSFRRYPDTQYF. CDR3 DNA sequence: TGCGCCAGCAGCTTTCGGCGTTACCCAGATACGCAGTATTTT.

Worth noting for this clone: At one end, the junction sequence differs from germline, possibly due to a read error. The rearrangement uses TRBV2 and TRBJ2-7; 11 positions agree with TRBD2. There are 12 residues in the CDR3. The V gene's germline CDR1 is SNHLY and CDR2 FYNNEI. The CDR3 reads CASSAVLAGAHF. CDR3 sequence (DNA): TGTGCCAGCAGTGCAGTACTAGCGGGGGCCCACTTC.